One and the same sample provided the 26 T cell receptor beta chains below, sequenced in a study of blood T cell repertoires in COVID-19. TCRdb keeps only in-frame clones here, not all; method: immunoSEQ multiplex PCR. The table shows hundreds of thousands of clones, with 82% occurring only once. Sequences were obtained from peripheral blood. The receptors derive from a woman in her sixties or seventies with active or convalescent COVID-19.

The gene calls are TRBV4-3 and TRBJ1-5; D gene unclear. With 0 bases removed from V and 2 bases from J, the gap between germline ends came to 8 bases. Germline-derived CDR1 and CDR2 are LGHNA and YSLEER. The CDR3 is made up of 15 amino acids. The CDR3 reads CASSQDRLRNQPQHF. DNA of the CDR3: TGCGCCAGCAGCCAAGATCGACTGCGCAATCAGCCCCAGCATTTT.

The chain employs TRBV19 and TRBJ2-5; 14 nucleotides align to TRBD2. CDR1 LNHDA and CDR2 SQIVND come from the germline V gene (reference sequence). This CDR3 region has 15 residues. After removal of 4 bases from V and 5 bases from J, the junction contained 3 bases not matched to a gene. The CDR3 coding sequence is TGTGCCAGTAGTAGAAGACTAGCGGGGGGGGAGACCCAGTACTTC. Encoded protein: CASSRRLAGGETQYF.

The chain combines TRBV3-1 (or the pseudogene TRBV3-2) with TRBJ2-4; D may be TRBD1 (5 bases). This CDR3 contains 15 residues. Trimming removed 5 bases from V and 0 bases from J, with 11 bases in between. Germline lookup yields CDR1 LGHDT and CDR2 YNNKEL (reference sequence). The CDR3 is CASSVLRGAKNIQYF. The CDR3 DNA follows: TGTGCCAGCAGCGTGTTAAGGGGAGCCAAAAACATTCAGTACTTC.

This clone was counted only a few times. V is TRBV6-5 and J is TRBJ1-1, with TRBD1 matching 7 bases. The CDR3 totals 15 residues. After removal of 5 bases from V and 4 bases from J, the junction contained 10 bases not matched to a gene. Germline CDR1 and CDR2: MNHEY and SVGAGI. The CDR3 DNA reads TGTGCCAGCAGTCCCCTCCGGAACAGGGGCACTGAAGCTTTCTTT. It specifies CASSPLRNRGTEAFF.

The J gene is TRBJ2-7, the V gene TRBV11-2, with D maybe TRBD2 (5 bases). This CDR3 is 15 amino acids long. The ends were cut back, 1 base at V and 4 bases at J, with 14 bases in the middle. CDR1 and CDR2 (germline): SGHAT, FQNNGV. The CDR3 reads CASSLVGSGIYEQYF. The CDR3 DNA follows: TGTGCCAGCAGCTTAGTGGGGTCGGGAATTTACGAGCAGTACTTC.

In its sample, this clone was seen once. This sequence joins TRBV4-3 and TRBJ1-3; D perhaps matches TRBD1 (5 bases). Germline CDR1 LGHNA, CDR2 YSLEER. The CDR3 has 15 amino acids. Trimming shortened V by 8 bases and J by 0 bases, and 14 bases separated the two germline ends. CDR3 DNA sequence: TGCGCCAGCGGAGTACGGGGGGGCTCTGGAAACACCATATATTTT. Translating gives CASGVRGGSGNTIYF.

This clone was detected a few times. The chain is built from TRBV7-8 and TRBJ1-3, with no clear D. The CDR3 sequence is 16 residues long. Germline-derived CDR1 and CDR2 are SGHVS and FQNEAQ. Trimming cost V 1 base and J 0 bases, with 10 bases left between them. The chain's CDR3 is CASSLGAGYSGNTIYF. The CDR3 region has the DNA TGTGCCAGCAGCTTAGGGGCCGGTTACTCTGGAAACACCATATATTTT.

V is TRBV15 and J is TRBJ2-4; D possibly corresponds to TRBD2 (5 bases). In germline, CDR1 is LNHNV, CDR2 YYDKDF (reference sequence). The V and J ends lost 0 bases and 8 bases respectively, with 14 bases between them. This CDR3 comprises 15 residues. CDR3 sequence: CATSREGTGSDIQYF. CDR3 DNA: TGTGCCACCAGCAGAGAAGGAACGGGGTCGGACATTCAGTACTTC.

The V call is TRBV5-6, the J call TRBJ2-7, with D perhaps matching TRBD1 (6 bases). Germline CDR1 is SGHDT and CDR2 is YYEEEE. This CDR3 is built from 15 residues. The germline V and J ends were trimmed by 5 bases and 2 bases, with 17 bases remaining between them. The CDR3 region is CASSSYVTGTYEQYF. DNA of the CDR3: TGTGCCAGCAGTTCCTACGTTACAGGGACCTACGAGCAGTACTTC.

The V and J genes are TRBV2 and TRBJ1-5; 7 positions match TRBD1. CDR1 and CDR2 from the germline V gene are SNHLY and FYNNEI. Trimming removed 4 bases from V and 4 bases from J; junction bases left unmatched: 4. This CDR3 comprises 14 residues. The CDR3 DNA follows: TGTGCCAGCAGTGTAGGGGGCCCAAATCAGCCCCAGCATTTT. Its translation is CASSVGGPNQPQHF.

Here the CDR3 DNA reads TGCAGTGCTAGTTACTCACTAGGGGGAGACACAGATACGCAGTATTTT. Translated, it gives CSASYSLGGDTDTQYF. The chain has TRBV20-1 and TRBJ2-3; D might be TRBD1 (6 bases). Trimming pared 3 bases from V and 2 bases from J, leaving 18 bases between. CDR1 is DFQATT, CDR2 SNEGSKA, per germline (reference sequence). The length of the CDR3 is 16 residues.

In its sample, this clone was seen once. This rearrangement joins TRBV4-1 to TRBJ1-2; D unresolved. V was cut by 1 base and J by 5 bases, with 8 bases left in between. The germline V gene has CDR1 MGHRA and CDR2 YSYEKL. CDR3 length: 13 amino acids. CDR3 sequence (DNA): TGCGCCAGCAGCCAAGGTGACTTATATGGCTACACCTTC. It translates to CASSQGDLYGYTF.

This chain uses TRBV27 with TRBJ2-3, with TRBD2 matching over 9 bases. This CDR3 is built from 15 residues. J gave up 2 bases and V 6 bases, and 6 bases lay outside the gene matches. CDR1 is MNHEY and CDR2 is SMNVEV in the germline V gene (reference sequence). The CDR3 spells CASSFLAGNTDTQYF. Here the CDR3 DNA reads TGTGCCAGCAGCTTTCTAGCGGGAAACACAGATACGCAGTATTTT.

On this clone: The DNA is omitted, as the CDR3 cannot be located on it reliably, and the CDR3 follows TCRdb's listing. The genes are TRBV28 and TRBJ1-2. The CDR3 sequence runs 14 residues, both termini included. Per germline, CDR1 MDHEN and CDR2 SYDVKM. The CDR3 protein is CASSSSTGVYGYTF.

This clone showed up many times. The rearrangement joins TRBV5-5 to TRBJ2-5; D possibly corresponds to TRBD1 (6 bases). V lost 0 bases and J lost 4, with 16 bases in between. The germline gives CDR1 SGHKS, CDR2 YYEKEE (reference sequence). The CDR3 contains 16 residues. CDR3 sequence reads: CASSLARQGRGETQYF. CDR3 in DNA: TGTGCCAGCAGCTTGGCGAGGCAGGGGAGAGGAGAGACCCAGTACTTC.

This chain joins TRBV4-3 and TRBJ1-1, with 8 nucleotides matching TRBD1. CDR1 LGHNA and CDR2 YSLEER come from the germline V gene. The CDR3 contains 16 residues. Unmatched junction bases numbered 12, after V lost 0 bases and J lost 9 bases. CDR3 coding DNA: TGCGCCAGCAGCCAAGACCCCCAGGGGGCTGAGGTCCAAGCTTTCTTT. Its translation: CASSQDPQGAEVQAFF.

The CDR3, as DNA: TGTGCCAGCAGTTACCAGGGAAGCTCCTACGAGCAGTACTTC. This translates into CASSYQGSSYEQYF. This chain links TRBV6-5 with TRBJ2-7, with TRBD1 as a possible D gene (5 bases). Germline loops: CDR1 MNHEY, CDR2 SVGAGI. CDR3 length: 14 amino acids. Trimming cost V 2 bases and J 0 bases, with 8 bases left between them.

This sequence joins TRBV29-1 and TRBJ1-2; no definite D call. CDR3 length: 11 amino acids. V gave up 5 bases and J gave up 5 bases, with 9 bases separating them. CDR1 and CDR2 from the germline V gene are SQVTM and ANQGSEA. The CDR3 bases are TGCAGCGTTCAAGGCCAGTATGGCTACACCTTC. It is translated as CSVQGQYGYTF.

The V gene is TRBV14, the J gene TRBJ2-5, with TRBD1 matching over 10 bases. There are 18 residues in the CDR3. CDR1 is SGHDN, CDR2 FVKESK, per germline. Losses at the gene ends were 1 base for V and 5 bases for J; bases not matched to a gene: 13. CDR3 region: CASSQGRRTGGHLETQYF. CDR3 nucleotides: TGTGCCAGCAGCCAAGGTCGGAGGACAGGGGGTCATTTGGAGACCCAGTACTTC.

The rearrangement joins TRBV2 to TRBJ2-3; D is perhaps TRBD1 (5 bases). V shed 7 bases and J shed 9 bases, with 11 bases lying between them. CDR1 is SNHLY and CDR2 is FYNNEI in the germline V gene. The CDR3 is 11 residues long. This CDR3 is CASISQGTQYF. The CDR3, as DNA: TGTGCCAGCATTAGTCAGGGAACGCAGTATTTT.

This chain connects TRBV11-2 to TRBJ1-2; 8 positions match TRBD1. The CDR3 length is 14 residues. CDR1 is SGHAT, CDR2 FQNNGV, per germline. The trim removed 5 bases at V and 3 bases at J, leaving 5 bases unmatched. CDR3 loop: CASSHDRGDYGYTF. The CDR3 nucleotides are TGTGCCAGCAGCCACGACAGGGGCGACTATGGCTACACCTTC.

This chain links TRBV7-2 with TRBJ1-3; the match to TRBD1 covers 7 bases. The CDR3 has 17 residues. V shed 5 bases, J shed 0 bases, and the junction held 10 bases outside the gene matches. Per germline, CDR1 SGHTA and CDR2 FQGNSA. CDR3 protein: CASSPQGPNVSGNTIYF. The CDR3 DNA reads TGTGCCAGCAGCCCACAGGGGCCTAACGTCTCTGGAAACACCATATATTTT.

The chain links TRBV5-1 to TRBJ1-3; D unresolved. Germline CDR1 reads SGHRS; CDR2 reads YFSETQ. This CDR3 is built from 14 residues. Between the trimmed V and J ends, which lost 0 bases and 0 bases, there was a span of 4 bases. CDR3 bases: TGCGCCAGCAGCTTGGACAGCTCTGGAAACACCATATATTTT. It yields the protein CASSLDSSGNTIYF.

Written as DNA, the CDR3 is TGTGCCAGCTCAAAACGGGACCAAGAGACCCAGTACTTC. This codes for CASSKRDQETQYF. The chain uses TRBV18 and TRBJ2-5; no definite D call. Germline assignment: CDR1 KGHSH and CDR2 LQKENI. Trimming cost V 5 bases and J 0 bases, with 7 bases left between them. CDR3 size: 13 residues.

This chain joins TRBV6-2 or TRBV6-3 and TRBJ1-2, with D maybe TRBD1 (5 bases). V was trimmed by 5 bases and J by 3 bases, leaving 16 bases between them. The germline gives CDR1 MNHEY, CDR2 SVGEGT. The CDR3 totals 15 residues. CDR3 DNA sequence: TGTGCCAGCAGTCAGGGCCGAGGACCGCACTATGGCTACACCTTC. Protein sequence: CASSQGRGPHYGYTF.

The V and J genes are TRBV6-1 and TRBJ1-4, with TRBD1 matching 9 bases. Germline V lookup: CDR1 MNHNS, CDR2 SASEGT. V was pared by 0 bases and J by 6 bases, with 5 bases of the junction left unmatched. CDR3 length: 16 amino acids. In DNA, the CDR3 is TGTGCCAGCAGTGAAGCGATGGGACAGGGCGATGAAAAACTGTTTTTT. This codes for CASSEAMGQGDEKLFF.